A single sample is the source of the 28 T cell receptor beta chains below, sequenced in a study of blood T cell repertoires in COVID-19. TCRdb's copy holds only in-frame clones and misses some; the assay was immunoSEQ multiplex PCR. Of 250,000 to 350,000 clones listed, just under 85% are singletons. Source material: peripheral blood. These receptors were taken from a woman between 50 and 59 years old with active or convalescent COVID-19.

This chain uses TRBV6-4 with TRBJ2-3; 9 nucleotides match TRBD2. The CDR3 consists of 15 residues. V lost 4 bases to trimming and J lost 6 bases; unmatched junction nucleotides: 8. Germline V lookup: CDR1 MRHNA, CDR2 SNTAGT. This CDR3 reads CASSVLAGGPDTQYF. CDR3 DNA: TGTGCCAGCAGTGTACTAGCGGGTGGCCCTGATACGCAGTATTTT.

This chain joins TRBV7-6 and TRBJ2-1, with a weak D call TRBD2 (6 bases). V lost 4 bases and J 4 bases, leaving 17 bases between the germline ends. CDR1 and CDR2 (germline): SGHVS, FNYEAQ. CDR3 size: 16 residues. The CDR3 DNA is TGTGCCAGCAGCTCCTTTCCGGGGAGGAGGTACAATGAGCAGTTCTTC. As protein: CASSSFPGRRYNEQFF.

This chain connects TRBV24-1 to TRBJ2-1, with D possibly matching TRBD2 (6 bases). V was trimmed by 5 bases and J by 1 base, leaving 11 bases between them. Germline V lookup: CDR1 KGHDR, CDR2 SFDVKD. The CDR3 loop spans 15 amino acids. The CDR3: CATSAVAGSYNEQFF. The CDR3, as DNA: TGTGCCACCAGTGCCGTCGCGGGGTCCTACAATGAGCAGTTCTTC.

The chain joins TRBV3-1 (or the pseudogene TRBV3-2) to TRBJ2-1; 8 positions agree with TRBD2. The CDR3 runs 15 residues. Germline V gives CDR1 LGHDT, CDR2 YNNKEL (reference sequence). Losses at the gene ends were 4 bases for V and 10 bases for J; bases not matched to a gene: 12. CDR3 nucleotide sequence: TGTGCCAGCAGCCCCCGGGGGAGCGGGGGTGGGGAGCAGTTCTTC. Encoded protein: CASSPRGSGGGEQFF.

Points on this clone: Additional DNA sequences in this sample encode the identical CDR3. V is TRBV5-4 and J is TRBJ2-5; tentatively, D is TRBD2 (6 bases). The germline CDR1 and CDR2 sequences are SGHNT and YYREEE (reference sequence). The CDR3 runs to 13 residues. Trimming cost V 3 bases and J 5 bases, with 11 bases left between them. The CDR3 DNA sequence: TGTGCCAGCAGCTGGGGACTCGTCGAGACCCAGTACTTC. Protein: CASSWGLVETQYF.

The V and J genes are TRBV19 and TRBJ1-1, with 9 positions matching TRBD1. CDR1 and CDR2 (germline): LNHDA, SQIVND (reference sequence). The CDR3 length is 15 residues. The junction had 10 bases not matched to a gene; V was cut back by 6 bases and J by 5 bases. The CDR3 DNA sequence: TGTGCCAGTAGACCACTGGGACAGGGAAGGACTGAAGCTTTCTTT. Its protein is CASRPLGQGRTEAFF.

The chain couples TRBV7-3 to TRBJ2-1; TRBD2 is a possible D gene (5 bases). Per germline, CDR1 SGHTA and CDR2 FQGTGA. The V gene lost 1 base and the J gene lost 2 bases, with 12 bases spanning the gap. This CDR3 is 16 amino acids long. In DNA form, the CDR3 reads TGTGCCAGCAGCTTAAACGCCGGGGTCCCCTACAATGAGCAGTTCTTC. The encoded protein is CASSLNAGVPYNEQFF.

DNA for the CDR3: TGTGCCAGCAGCTTCGCTAGCATGAATGAGCAGTTCTTC. Protein: CASSFASMNEQFF. V is TRBV7-9 and J is TRBJ2-1; D is possibly TRBD2 (5 bases). Germline CDR1 is SEHNR and CDR2 is FQNEAQ (reference sequence). This CDR3 region has 13 residues. V lost 3 bases, J lost 7 bases, and 10 bases lay in between.

The chain combines TRBV5-4 with TRBJ2-5, with 9 positions matching TRBD2. V lost 4 bases and J lost 5; bases outside the gene matches: 3. This CDR3 is 13 amino acids long. Looked up from germline, CDR1 is SGHNT and CDR2 is YYREEE (reference sequence). The CDR3 region is CASSRAGGETQYF. CDR3 sequence (DNA): TGTGCCAGCAGCCGGGCGGGGGGGGAGACCCAGTACTTC.

The V gene is TRBV3-1 (or the pseudogene TRBV3-2), the J gene TRBJ2-7; 11 positions match TRBD2. Germline V gives CDR1 LGHDT, CDR2 YNNKEL (reference sequence). Losses at the gene ends were 3 bases for V and 5 bases for J; bases not matched to a gene: 6. CDR3 length: 15 residues. CDR3 sequence (DNA): TGTGCCAGCAGCCACACTAGCGGGAGTAGCAACGAGCAGTACTTC. Translating it yields CASSHTSGSSNEQYF.

The chain joins TRBV7-6 to TRBJ2-1; D remains ambiguous. Between the trimmed V and J ends, which lost 1 base and 10 bases, there was a span of 11 bases. Germline values: CDR1 SGHVS, CDR2 FNYEAQ. The CDR3 loop spans 13 amino acids. CDR3 nucleotides: TGTGCCAGCAGCTTAGGCCAGGCCGGCGAGCAGTTCTTC. This translates into CASSLGQAGEQFF. The whole variable domain, filled in from reference TRBV7-6 and TRBJ2-1, reads GAGVSQSPRYKVTKRGQDVALRCDPISGHVSLYWYRQALGQGPEFLTYFNYEAQQDKSGLPNDRFSAERPEGSISTLTIQRTEQRDSAMYRCASSLGQAGEQFFGPGTRLTVL.

This clone has only a few counts. The J gene is TRBJ2-3, the V gene TRBV7-9, with D possibly matching TRBD1 (5 bases). Looked up from germline, CDR1 is SEHNR and CDR2 is FQNEAQ (reference sequence). Trimming stripped 4 bases from V and 4 bases from J, with 9 bases between. The CDR3 is made up of 13 amino acids. CDR3 sequence: CASSSKGPDTQYF. The CDR3 DNA sequence: TGTGCCAGCAGCTCTAAGGGGCCAGATACGCAGTATTTT.

The chain carries TRBV25-1 and TRBJ1-1; D is unclear. CDR3 length: 15 amino acids. CDR1 and CDR2 from the germline V gene are MGHDK and SYGVNS. With 6 bases removed from V and 3 bases from J, the gap between germline ends came to 17 bases. This chain's CDR3 is CASSPLTAADTEAFF. CDR3 nucleotide sequence: TGTGCCAGCAGCCCTCTGACGGCTGCGGACACTGAAGCTTTCTTT.

J is TRBJ2-1 and V is TRBV15; D is unclear. With 0 bases removed from V and 6 bases from J, the gap between germline ends came to 12 bases. From germline, CDR1 is LNHNV and CDR2 YYDKDF (reference sequence). This CDR3 has 15 amino acids. The CDR3 spells CATSRDTGLGNEQFF. Written as DNA, the CDR3 is TGTGCCACCAGCAGAGATACCGGGTTGGGCAATGAGCAGTTCTTC.

This chain joins TRBV3-1 (or the pseudogene TRBV3-2) and TRBJ2-1; 10 positions agree with TRBD2. This CDR3 spans 14 amino acids. V dropped 4 bases and J dropped 7; count of bases not matched to a gene: 4. From germline, CDR1 is LGHDT and CDR2 YNNKEL (reference sequence). The CDR3 coding sequence is TGTGCCAGCAGCCCAAGCGGGAGGGAGAATGAGCAGTTCTTC. It encodes CASSPSGRENEQFF.

The gene calls are TRBV6-2 or TRBV6-3 and TRBJ1-5, with 8 bases lining up with TRBD1. The CDR3 is made up of 17 amino acids. The germline V gene has CDR1 MNHEY and CDR2 SVGEGT. V lost 4 bases to trimming and J lost 4 bases; unmatched junction nucleotides: 12. The CDR3: CASSFGQGWGNNQPQHF. DNA of the CDR3: TGTGCCAGCAGTTTTGGACAGGGCTGGGGTAATAATCAGCCCCAGCATTTT.

The V gene is TRBV7-2, the J gene TRBJ1-1, with a tentative D call TRBD1 (5 bases). Trimming stripped 5 bases from V and 1 base from J, with 14 bases between. The CDR3 length is 15 residues. The germline V gene has CDR1 SGHTA and CDR2 FQGNSA. The CDR3 coding sequence is TGTGCCAGCAGCATAGAAGCGACAGAGAACACTGAAGCTTTCTTT. Its protein product is CASSIEATENTEAFF.

V and J are TRBV19 and TRBJ1-5; tentatively, D is TRBD1 (5 bases). The CDR3 sequence is 14 residues long. V shed 3 bases and J shed 0 bases, with 6 bases lying between them. The germline gives CDR1 LNHDA, CDR2 SQIVND (reference sequence). CDR3 region: CASSIDSSNQPQHF. The CDR3 DNA sequence: TGTGCCAGTAGTATCGACAGTAGCAATCAGCCCCAGCATTTT.

This clone was detected a few times. CDR3 sequence reads: CSVGLSVYEQYF. Written as DNA, the CDR3 is TGCAGCGTTGGACTATCGGTCTACGAGCAGTACTTC. The chain has TRBV29-1 and TRBJ2-7, with D perhaps matching TRBD2 (5 bases). CDR1 SQVTM and CDR2 ANQGSEA come from the germline V gene. The CDR3 has 12 residues. Trimming removed 4 bases at V and 3 bases at J, with 10 bases between.

The V gene is TRBV29-1, the J gene TRBJ1-3, with D unresolved. The CDR3 contains 13 residues. Germline V gene sequence: CDR1 SQVTM, CDR2 ANQGSEA. Trimming cost V 0 bases and J 3 bases, with 6 bases left between them. The CDR3 sequence is CSVEEILGNTIYF. CDR3 nucleotide sequence: TGCAGCGTTGAAGAAATCCTTGGAAACACCATATATTTT. The full variable domain, in which reference TRBV29-1 and TRBJ1-3 provide the parts outside the CDR3, is SAVISQKPSRDICQRGTSLTIQCQVDSQVTMMFWYRQQPGQSLTLIATANQGSEATYESGFVIDKFPISRPNLTFSTLTVSNMSPEDSSIYLCSVEEILGNTIYFGEGSWLTVV.

The CDR3 nucleotides are TGTGCCAGCAGCAGGGGACGGGCCGGCTCTAGCACAGATACGCAGTATTTT. This sequence encodes CASSRGRAGSSTDTQYF. The rearrangement uses TRBV2 and TRBJ2-3; perhaps TRBD1 as D (6 bases). The CDR3 is 17 amino acids. V lost 6 bases and J 0 bases, leaving 19 bases between the germline ends. Germline V gives CDR1 SNHLY, CDR2 FYNNEI.

This clone was counted a single time. This chain joins TRBV6-5 and TRBJ2-2; 8 nucleotides agree with TRBD1. The CDR3 has 13 residues. Trimming cost V 6 bases and J 8 bases; bases outside gene matches: 5. Germline CDR1 is MNHEY and CDR2 is SVGAGI. The CDR3 spells CASRDRGEGELFF. The CDR3 DNA reads as TGTGCCAGCAGAGACAGGGGAGAAGGGGAGCTGTTTTTT.

This rearrangement joins TRBV7-8 to TRBJ2-3; a possible D gene is TRBD2 (6 bases). The V and J ends lost 7 bases and 0 bases respectively, with 17 bases between them. CDR3 length equals 16 residues. CDR1 SGHVS and CDR2 FQNEAQ come from the germline V gene. This CDR3 is CASIFGSGLSTDTQYF. The CDR3 DNA reads as TGTGCCAGCATCTTCGGTAGCGGACTCAGCACAGATACGCAGTATTTT.

The rearrangement joins TRBV11-2 to TRBJ1-4; D might be TRBD1 (6 bases). Between the trimmed V and J ends, which lost 0 bases and 8 bases, there was a span of 13 bases. The CDR3 loop spans 15 amino acids. CDR1 and CDR2 from the germline V gene are SGHAT and FQNNGV. The CDR3 here is CASSLEQGTGEKLFF. The DNA for the CDR3 is TGTGCCAGCAGCTTAGAACAGGGTACAGGCGAAAAACTGTTTTTT.

The chain uses TRBV2 and TRBJ2-7; 9 nucleotides match TRBD2. Germline CDR1 and CDR2: SNHLY and FYNNEI. This CDR3 region has 16 residues. Trimming removed 0 bases from V and 6 bases from J; junction bases left unmatched: 9. The CDR3 protein is CASSEARLAGEGEQYF. The DNA for the CDR3 is TGTGCCAGCAGTGAAGCAAGGTTAGCGGGAGAGGGCGAGCAGTACTTC.

CDR3: CAWSVLGLGTGELFF. CDR3 DNA: TGTGCCTGGAGTGTATTGGGGCTCGGGACCGGGGAGCTGTTTTTT. The chain couples TRBV30 to TRBJ2-2; weak D call: TRBD1 (5 bases). The ends were cut back, 0 bases at V and 5 bases at J, with 13 bases in the middle. The CDR3 is 15 residues long. Germline V CDR1 and CDR2: GTSNPN, SVGIG (reference sequence). The full variable domain, in which reference TRBV30 and TRBJ2-2 provide the parts outside the CDR3, is SQTIHQWPATLVQPVGSPLSLECTVEGTSNPNLYWYRQAAGRGLQLLFYSVGIGQISSEVPQNLSASRPQDRQFILSSKKLLLSDSGFYLCAWSVLGLGTGELFFGEGSRLTVL.

This chain links TRBV28 with TRBJ1-6; D remains ambiguous. Between the trimmed V and J ends, which lost 6 bases and 0 bases, there was a span of 6 bases. The CDR3 consists of 14 residues. Germline CDR1 reads MDHEN; CDR2 reads SYDVKM. The CDR3 reads CASRPSSYNSPLHF. CDR3 in DNA: TGTGCCAGCAGACCCAGCTCCTATAATTCACCCCTCCACTTT.

This clone has just one count. V gene TRBV5-4 combines with J gene TRBJ2-2; D might be TRBD1 (6 bases). Germline assignment: CDR1 SGHNT and CDR2 YYREEE (reference sequence). Deletions cut 0 bases from V and 3 bases from J, with 9 bases between. The CDR3 consists of 15 residues. The CDR3 DNA reads as TGTGCCAGCAGCTTGGACAGGGCCCACACCGGGGAGCTGTTTTTT. It encodes CASSLDRAHTGELFF.